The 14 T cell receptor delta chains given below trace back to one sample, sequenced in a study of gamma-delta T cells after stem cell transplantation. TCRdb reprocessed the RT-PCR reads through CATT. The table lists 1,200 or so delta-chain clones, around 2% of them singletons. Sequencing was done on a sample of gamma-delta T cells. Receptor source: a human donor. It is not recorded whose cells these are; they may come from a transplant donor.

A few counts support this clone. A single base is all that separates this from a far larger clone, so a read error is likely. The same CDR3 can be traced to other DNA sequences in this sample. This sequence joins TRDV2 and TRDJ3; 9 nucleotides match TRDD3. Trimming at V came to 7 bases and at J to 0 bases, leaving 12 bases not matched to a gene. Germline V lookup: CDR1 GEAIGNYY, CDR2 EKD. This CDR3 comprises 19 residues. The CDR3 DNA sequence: TGTGCCTGCGACCGTACTGGGGGACCGAGCTCCTGGGACACCCGACAGATGTTTTTC. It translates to CACDRTGGPSSWDTRQMFF.

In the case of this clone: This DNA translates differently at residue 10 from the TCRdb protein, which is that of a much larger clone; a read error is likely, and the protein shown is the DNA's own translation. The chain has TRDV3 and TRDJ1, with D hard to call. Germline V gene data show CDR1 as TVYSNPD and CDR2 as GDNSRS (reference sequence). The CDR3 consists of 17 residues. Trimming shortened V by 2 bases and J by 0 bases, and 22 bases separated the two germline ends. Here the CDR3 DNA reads TGTGCCTTTGTTTGGGCAATGTCGTACGCGTACACCGATAAACTCATCTTT. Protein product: CAFVWAMSYAYTDKLIF.

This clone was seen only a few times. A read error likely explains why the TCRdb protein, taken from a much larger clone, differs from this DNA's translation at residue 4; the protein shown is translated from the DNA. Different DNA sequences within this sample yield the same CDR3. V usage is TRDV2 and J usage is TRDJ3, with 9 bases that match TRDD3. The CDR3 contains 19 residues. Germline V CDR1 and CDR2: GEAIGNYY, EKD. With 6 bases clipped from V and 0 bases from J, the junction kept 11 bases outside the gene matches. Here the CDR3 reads CACNRTGGPSSWDTRQMFF. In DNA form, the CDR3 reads TGTGCCTGTAACCGTACTGGGGGACCGAGCTCCTGGGACACCCGACAGATGTTTTTC.

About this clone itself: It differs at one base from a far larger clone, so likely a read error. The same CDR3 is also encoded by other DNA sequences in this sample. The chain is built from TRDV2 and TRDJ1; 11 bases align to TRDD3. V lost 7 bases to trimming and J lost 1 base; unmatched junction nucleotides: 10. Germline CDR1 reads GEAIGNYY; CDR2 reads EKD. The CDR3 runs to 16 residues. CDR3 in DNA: TGTGCCTGCGACTTTCTACTGGGGGATAGCACCGATAAACTCATCTTT. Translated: CACDFLLGDSTDKLIF.

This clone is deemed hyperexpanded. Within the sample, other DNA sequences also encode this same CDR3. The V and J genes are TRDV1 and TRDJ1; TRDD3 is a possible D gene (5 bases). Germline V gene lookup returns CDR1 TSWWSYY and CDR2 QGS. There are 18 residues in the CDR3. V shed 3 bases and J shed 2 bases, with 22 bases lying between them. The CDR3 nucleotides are TGTGCTCTTGGGGATCCCCGATCTGCAACCGGGGGTACCGATAAACTCATCTTT. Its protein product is CALGDPRSATGGTDKLIF.

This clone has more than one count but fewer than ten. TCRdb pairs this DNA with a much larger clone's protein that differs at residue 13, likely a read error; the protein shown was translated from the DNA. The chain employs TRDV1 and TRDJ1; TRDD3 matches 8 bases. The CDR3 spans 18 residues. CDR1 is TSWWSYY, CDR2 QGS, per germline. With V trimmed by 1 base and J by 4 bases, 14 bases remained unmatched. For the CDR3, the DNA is TGTGCTCTTGGGGAACCTCCGATACTGGGGGCTCACATCGATAAACTCATCTTT. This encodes CALGEPPILGAHIDKLIF.

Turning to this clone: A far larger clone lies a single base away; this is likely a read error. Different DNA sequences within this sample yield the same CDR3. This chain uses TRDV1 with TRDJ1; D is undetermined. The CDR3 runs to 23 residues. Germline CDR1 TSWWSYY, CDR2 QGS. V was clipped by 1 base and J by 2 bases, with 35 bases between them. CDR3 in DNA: TGTGCTCTTGGGGAACCCCCTCATTTCCCCCCGGGTGCGCAGGGTCCTTGGACCGATAAACTCATCTTT. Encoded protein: CALGEPPHFPPGAQGPWTDKLIF.

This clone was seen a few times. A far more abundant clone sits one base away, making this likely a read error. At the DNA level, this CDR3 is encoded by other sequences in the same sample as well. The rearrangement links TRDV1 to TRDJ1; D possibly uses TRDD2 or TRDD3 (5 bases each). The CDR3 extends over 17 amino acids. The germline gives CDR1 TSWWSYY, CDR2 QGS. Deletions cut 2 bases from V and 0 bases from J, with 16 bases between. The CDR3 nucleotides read TGTGCTCTTGGGGAAGGTACCGGGGGCTTCCACACCGATAAACTCATCTTT. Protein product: CALGEGTGGFHTDKLIF.

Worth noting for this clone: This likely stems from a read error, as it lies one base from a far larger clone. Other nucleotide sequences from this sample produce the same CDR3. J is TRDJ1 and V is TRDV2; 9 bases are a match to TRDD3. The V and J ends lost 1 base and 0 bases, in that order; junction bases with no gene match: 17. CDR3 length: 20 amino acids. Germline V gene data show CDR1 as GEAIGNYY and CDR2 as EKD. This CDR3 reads CACDTIRTGGAGMYTDKLIF. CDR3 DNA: TGTGCCTGTGACACTATTCGCACTGGGGGAGCTGGGATGTACACCGATAAACTCATCTTT.

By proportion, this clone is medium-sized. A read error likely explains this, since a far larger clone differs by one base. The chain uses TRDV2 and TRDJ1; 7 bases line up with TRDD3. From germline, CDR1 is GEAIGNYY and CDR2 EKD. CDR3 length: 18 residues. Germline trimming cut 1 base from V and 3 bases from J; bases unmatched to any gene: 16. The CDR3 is CACDTVLGNKKYADKLIF. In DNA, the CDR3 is TGTGCCTGTGACACTGTACTGGGGAATAAAAAGTACGCCGATAAACTCATCTTT.

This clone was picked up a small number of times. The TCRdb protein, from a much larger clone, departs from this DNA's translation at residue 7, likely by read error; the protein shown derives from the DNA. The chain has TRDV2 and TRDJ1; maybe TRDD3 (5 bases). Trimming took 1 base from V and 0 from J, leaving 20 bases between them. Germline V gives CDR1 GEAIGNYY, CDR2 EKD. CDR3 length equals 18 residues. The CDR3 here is CACDTVMGNKKYTDKLIF. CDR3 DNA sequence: TGTGCCTGTGACACTGTAATGGGGAATAAAAAGTACACCGATAAACTCATCTTT.

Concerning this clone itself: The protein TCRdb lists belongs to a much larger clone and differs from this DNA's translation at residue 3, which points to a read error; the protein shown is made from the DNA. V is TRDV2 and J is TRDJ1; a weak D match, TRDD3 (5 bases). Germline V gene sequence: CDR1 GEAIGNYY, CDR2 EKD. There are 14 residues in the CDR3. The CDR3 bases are TGTGCCCGTGACACCGTAGGGGAGAACTTTAAACTCATCTTT. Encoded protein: CARDTVGENFKLIF.

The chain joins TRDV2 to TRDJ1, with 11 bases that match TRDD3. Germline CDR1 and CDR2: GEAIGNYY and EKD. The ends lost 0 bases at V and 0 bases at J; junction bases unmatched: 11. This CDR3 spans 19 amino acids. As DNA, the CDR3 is TGTGCCTGTGACACCTTACCCGTACTGGGGGATAGGTACACCGATAAACTCATCTTT. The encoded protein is CACDTLPVLGDRYTDKLIF.

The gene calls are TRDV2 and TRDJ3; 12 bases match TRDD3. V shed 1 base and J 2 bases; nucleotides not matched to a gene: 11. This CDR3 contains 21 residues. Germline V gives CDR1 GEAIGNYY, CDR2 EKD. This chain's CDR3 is CACDTVLGDTHSAWDTRQMFF. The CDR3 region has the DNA TGTGCCTGTGACACGGTTCTGGGGGATACGCATTCCGCCTGGGACACCCGACAGATGTTTTTC.